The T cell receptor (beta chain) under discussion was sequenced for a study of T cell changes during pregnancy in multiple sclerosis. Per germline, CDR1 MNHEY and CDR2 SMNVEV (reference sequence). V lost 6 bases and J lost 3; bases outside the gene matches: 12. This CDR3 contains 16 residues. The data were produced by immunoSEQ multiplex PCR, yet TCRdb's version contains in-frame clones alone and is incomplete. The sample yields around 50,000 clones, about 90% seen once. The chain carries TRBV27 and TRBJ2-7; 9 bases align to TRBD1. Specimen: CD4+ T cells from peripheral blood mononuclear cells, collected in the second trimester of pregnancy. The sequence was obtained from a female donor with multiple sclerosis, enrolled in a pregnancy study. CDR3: CASSPLRGTGNYEQYF. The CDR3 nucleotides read TGTGCCAGCAGCCCATTGAGAGGGACAGGGAACTACGAGCAGTACTTC.